Here is one T cell receptor (beta chain) with its context. The record originates from a study of blood T cell repertoires in COVID-19. About the study: T cells, B-cell-depleted T cells, or PBMCs supplied cDNA or gDNA.

Only in-frame clones appear in the TCRdb table, and some are missing; sequencing was by immunoSEQ multiplex PCR. This table holds 150,000 or so clones, about four fifths found once. The CDR3 spans 15 residues. Germline V gene lookup returns CDR1 SGHTA and CDR2 FQGNSA. V dropped 1 base and J dropped 0 bases, with 9 bases sitting between them. Sample: peripheral blood. The chain combines TRBV7-2 with TRBJ1-2, with D uncertain. The sequence was obtained from a human donor with acute or convalescent COVID-19. The donor label of this sample is uncertain. The CDR3 reads CASSLGGSSNYGYTF. The CDR3 DNA is TGTGCCAGCAGCTTAGGCGGGTCGTCTAACTATGGCTACACCTTC.